This entry concerns a single T cell receptor (beta chain). Its cognate antigen is unknown. Every donor was a healthy person donating bone marrow. The PCR made use of 60 Vbeta and 13 Jbeta primers. Libraries were prepared by immunoSEQ multiplex PCR; TCRdb keeps only in-frame clonotypes and omits some of them. The data hold 85,000 to 100,000 clones, with approximately 89% observed a single time. This record belongs to a study of cytomegalovirus exposure and HLA in healthy donors. The study's findings and limits: The later analysis indicated that the majority of CMV-associated TCR beta chains appeared HLA-restricted.

The germline CDR1 and CDR2 sequences are MDHEN and SYDVKM. The CDR3 covers 13 residues. Trimming took 3 bases from V and 11 from J, leaving 16 bases between them. The sample consisted of PBMCs. The chain carries TRBV28 and TRBJ1-1; D might be TRBD1 (6 bases). The TCR originated in a man aged 25 to 40 in good health and CMV-seropositive. The CDR3 reads CASSFLQGRSAFF. The CDR3 DNA sequence: TGTGCCAGCAGTTTCCTCCAGGGGAGAAGCGCTTTCTTT.